Listed here are 26 T cell receptor beta chains from one sample, sequenced in a study of human T cells and chemical hapten exposure. Using its own MiXCR run on the RACE reads, TCRdb lists one record per CDR3 protein. The table shows some 350,000 distinct CDR3 sequences, with roughly 6% occurring only once. Sample time point: patch test 2, 6 weeks after DPC sensitization. Indicated treatment: therapeutic diphenylcyclopropenone sensitization with weekly scalp DPC. This specimen consisted of whole blood, obtained in connection with sensitization to the hapten diphenylcyclopropenone (DPC). These receptors came from a young woman with alopecia areata. Some clones in this sample may be carry-over from other donors' samples.

The V call is TRBV20-1, the J call TRBJ1-1; tentative D call: TRBD1 (6 bases). CDR3 length: 13 residues. In germline, CDR1 is DFQATT, CDR2 SNEGSKA (reference sequence). Trimming stripped 6 bases from V and 4 bases from J, with 15 bases between. In nucleotides, the CDR3 is TGCAGTGCGCAGACCACAGGGAGCACTGAAGCTTTCTTT. Translating it yields CSAQTTGSTEAFF.

This clonotype was seen many times. CDR3: CASSQDISKTYGYTF. DNA for the CDR3: TGTGCCAGCAGCCAAGATATCTCCAAGACCTATGGCTACACCTTC. The V and J genes are TRBV4-2 and TRBJ1-2; no clear D gene. CDR1 and CDR2 (germline): LGHNA, YNFKEQ. CDR3 length equals 15 residues. V lost 0 bases, J lost 4 bases, and 12 bases lay in between.

The sample holds a few counts of this clonotype. V usage is TRBV6-5 and J usage is TRBJ1-5; 9 bases match TRBD1. J lost 3 bases, V lost 2 bases, and 2 bases had no gene match. From germline, CDR1 is MNHEY and CDR2 SVGAGI. This CDR3 is 15 amino acids long. This CDR3 reads CASSYGTGNNQPQHF. CDR3 nucleotide sequence: TGTGCCAGCAGTTACGGGACAGGGAACAATCAGCCCCAGCATTTT.

The chain recombines TRBV6-5 with TRBJ2-3; no reliable D call. The CDR3 totals 15 residues. V lost 5 bases and J 0 bases, leaving 12 bases between the germline ends. The germline gives CDR1 MNHEY, CDR2 SVGAGI. This CDR3 is CASSPTFTSTDTQYF. The CDR3 bases are TGTGCCAGCAGTCCGACCTTCACGAGCACAGATACGCAGTATTTT.

This clonotype was counted many times. The chain recombines TRBV18 with TRBJ1-1; a possible D gene is TRBD1 (5 bases). This CDR3 has 12 residues. Trimming pared 4 bases from V and 5 bases from J, leaving 8 bases between. Germline CDR1 and CDR2: KGHSH and LQKENI. CDR3 bases: TGTGCCAGCTCACGACAGACAACTGAAGCTTTCTTT. Residues: CASSRQTTEAFF. Together with reference TRBV18 and TRBJ1-1, the CDR3 gives the full variable domain: NAGVMQNPRHLVRRRGQEARLRCSPMKGHSHVYWYRQLPEEGLKFMVYLQKENIIDESGMPKERFSAEFPKEGPSILRIQQVVRGDSAAYFCASSRQTTEAFFGQGTRLTVV.

This chain links TRBV6-6 with TRBJ2-5; 7 nucleotides line up with TRBD2. The germline V gene encodes CDR1 MNHNY and CDR2 SVGAGI (reference sequence). The CDR3 has 15 residues. Losses at the gene ends were 5 bases for V and 2 bases for J; bases not matched to a gene: 8. CDR3 nucleotides: TGTGCCAGCAGTCCCTTAGAGCGGGGACAAGAGACCCAGTACTTC. Translation gives CASSPLERGQETQYF.

Only a few counts were recorded for this clonotype. The gene calls are TRBV10-3 and TRBJ2-3; a weak D match, TRBD2 (7 bases). V lost 6 bases and J 4 bases, leaving 23 bases between the germline ends. Germline loops: CDR1 ENHRY, CDR2 SYGVKD. This CDR3 has 17 amino acids. Written as DNA, the CDR3 is TGTGCCATCAGAGGACAGAGAGCGGGGCGCTCCCCAGATACGCAGTATTTT. It yields the protein CAIRGQRAGRSPDTQYF.

This clonotype was seen a few times. The rearrangement links TRBV12-3 or TRBV12-4 to TRBJ2-7; 9 bases are shared with TRBD1. V lost 4 bases to trimming and J lost 5 bases; unmatched junction nucleotides: 12. CDR3 length equals 16 residues. The CDR3 reads CASSSIRDRVFNEQYF. In DNA, the CDR3 is TGTGCCAGCAGTTCGATCCGGGACAGGGTGTTCAACGAGCAGTACTTC.

This clonotype was recorded a few times. The gene calls are TRBV2 and TRBJ2-1; 8 bases are a match to TRBD1. Unmatched junction bases numbered 5, after V lost 10 bases and J lost 9 bases. Germline values: CDR1 SNHLY, CDR2 FYNNEI. The CDR3 length is 11 residues. The CDR3 reads CANRGDGEQFF. CDR3 nucleotide sequence: TGTGCCAACAGGGGGGACGGTGAGCAGTTCTTC.

This clonotype was counted at least ten times. The chain has TRBV21-1 and TRBJ1-6. TRBV21-1 is a pseudogene. This CDR3 comprises 16 residues. CDR3 in amino acids: CASSTQVRVQDSPLHF. CDR3 in DNA: TGTGCCAGCAGCACACAAGTGAGGGTTCAGGATTCACCCCTCCACTTT.

This clonotype was recorded many times. J is TRBJ2-3 and V is TRBV5-1, with D uncertain. The V gene lost 3 bases and the J gene lost 4 bases, with 9 bases spanning the gap. The CDR3 runs 13 residues. CDR1 is SGHRS, CDR2 YFSETQ, per germline. CDR3 sequence (DNA): TGCGCCAGCAGCTCGCCTGGCGCAGATACGCAGTATTTT. Its translation is CASSSPGADTQYF. The full variable domain, completed using reference TRBV5-1 and TRBJ2-3, is KAGVTQTPRYLIKTRGQQVTLSCSPISGHRSVSWYQQTPGQGLQFLFEYFSETQRNKGNFPGRFSGRQFSNSRSEMNVSTLELGDSALYLCASSSPGADTQYFGPGTRLTVL.

This clonotype appeared many times. V and J are TRBV27 and TRBJ1-5, with no clear D. V lost 3 bases and J 7 bases, leaving 13 bases between the germline ends. CDR3 length: 14 amino acids. Germline values: CDR1 MNHEY, CDR2 SMNVEV (reference sequence). The CDR3 protein is CASSFAKGSQPQHF. DNA of the CDR3: TGTGCCAGCAGTTTCGCGAAGGGAAGCCAGCCCCAGCATTTT.

The chain joins TRBV4-3 to TRBJ2-7; D remains ambiguous. This CDR3 spans 13 amino acids. Germline loops: CDR1 LGHNA, CDR2 YSLEER. Trimming stripped 4 bases from V and 3 bases from J, with 10 bases between. CDR3 nucleotides: TGCGCCAGCAGCCCCAGTAAAGACTACGAGCAGTACTTC. Protein product: CASSPSKDYEQYF.

This clonotype was seen repeatedly, ten times or more. The chain employs TRBV6-5 and TRBJ1-3; D gene uncertain. Between the trimmed V and J ends, which lost 4 bases and 1 base, there was a span of 8 bases. CDR3 length: 14 amino acids. CDR1 and CDR2 from the germline V gene are MNHEY and SVGAGI. The CDR3 bases are TGTGCCAGCAGTTTACATCGGTCTGGAAACACCATATATTTT. It codes for CASSLHRSGNTIYF.

This clonotype was counted ten times or more. The chain is built from TRBV14 and TRBJ1-2; TRBD1 might be the D (5 bases). This CDR3 region has 14 residues. Germline V gene sequence: CDR1 SGHDN, CDR2 FVKESK. Trimming left V 2 bases short and J 4 bases short, with 11 bases between. The CDR3 DNA is TGTGCCAGCAGCCAACTCCAGGGAGGCTATGGCTACACCTTC. Amino acids: CASSQLQGGYGYTF.

This clonotype came up a few times. The chain employs TRBV6-6 and TRBJ1-1; D is unclear. CDR1 is MNHNY and CDR2 is SVGAGI in the germline V gene (reference sequence). The CDR3 loop spans 14 amino acids. Trimming cost V 2 bases and J 2 bases, with 9 bases left between them. The CDR3 region is CASSYRQVNTEAFF. CDR3 nucleotide sequence: TGTGCCAGCAGTTACCGGCAAGTAAACACTGAAGCTTTCTTT.

This clonotype was found many times. This chain links TRBV29-1 with TRBJ1-1, with TRBD1 as a possible D gene (6 bases). This CDR3 contains 15 residues. Between the trimmed V and J ends, which lost 0 bases and 1 base, there was a span of 12 bases. The germline gives CDR1 SQVTM, CDR2 ANQGSEA. Here the CDR3 DNA reads TGCAGCGTTGAAGAGAGGGGGGATGCGAACACTGAAGCTTTCTTT. It translates to CSVEERGDANTEAFF.

The V call is TRBV6-2 or TRBV6-3, the J call TRBJ1-1, with 7 bases that match TRBD1. This CDR3 is 12 amino acids long. The V gene's germline CDR1 is MNHEY and CDR2 SVGEGT. Losses at the gene ends were 6 bases for V and 6 bases for J; bases not matched to a gene: 4. In nucleotides, the CDR3 is TGTGCCAGCAGCGGAGGGGGCGCTGAAGCTTTCTTT. It is translated as CASSGGGAEAFF.

This clonotype was seen repeatedly, ten times or more. The rearrangement uses TRBV7-9 and TRBJ1-4; the D is unclear. V dropped 7 bases and J dropped 1 base, with 13 bases sitting between them. This CDR3 region has 15 residues. The germline CDR1 and CDR2 sequences are SEHNR and FQNEAQ (reference sequence). The CDR3 is CASTLDAGTNEKLFF. DNA for the CDR3: TGTGCCAGCACCCTAGACGCGGGAACTAATGAAAAACTGTTTTTT.

The chain couples TRBV4-2 to TRBJ1-4; maybe TRBD1 (6 bases). The CDR3 runs to 18 residues. Germline V gene sequence: CDR1 LGHNA, CDR2 YNFKEQ. V was pared by 0 bases and J by 4 bases, with 18 bases between. CDR3 DNA sequence: TGTGCCAGCAGCCAAGATTTGGGATGGGGGGCCGGTAATGAAAAACTGTTTTTT. Its protein is CASSQDLGWGAGNEKLFF.

There are many counts of this clonotype. V and J are TRBV3-1 and TRBJ1-2, with a tentative D call TRBD1 (5 bases). V dropped 2 bases and J dropped 1 base, with 17 bases sitting between them. CDR3 length equals 17 residues. Germline assignment: CDR1 LGHDT and CDR2 YNNKEL (reference sequence). The CDR3 protein is CASSQLHRDVNNYGYTF. In DNA form, the CDR3 reads TGTGCCAGCAGCCAATTACACCGGGACGTGAATAACTATGGCTACACCTTC.

This clonotype was seen only a few times. The V and J genes are TRBV18 and TRBJ2-5; 11 nucleotides match TRBD1. Germline V gives CDR1 KGHSH, CDR2 LQKENI. Trimming took 0 bases from V and 5 from J; bases not matched to a gene: 14. There are 19 residues in the CDR3. Here the CDR3 reads CASSPPRTGGSGYWETQYF. In DNA, the CDR3 is TGTGCCAGCTCACCACCCCGGACAGGGGGCTCGGGATACTGGGAGACCCAGTACTTC.

This clonotype has at least ten counts. V is TRBV12-3 or TRBV12-4 and J is TRBJ1-1; 7 bases are shared with TRBD1. The CDR3 is 13 residues long. After removal of 5 bases from V and 1 base from J, the junction contained 1 base not matched to a gene. The CDR3 nucleotides are TGTGCCAGCAGTACAGGGGCGAACACTGAAGCTTTCTTT. Protein: CASSTGANTEAFF.

A few counts support this clonotype. The chain joins TRBV7-2 to TRBJ1-3; a possible D gene is TRBD1 (6 bases). Germline CDR1 is SGHTA and CDR2 is FQGNSA. This CDR3 has 17 amino acids. Between the trimmed V and J ends, which lost 3 bases and 9 bases, there was a span of 24 bases. DNA for the CDR3: TGTGCCAGCAGCTTCGAGGTTTCGGGGGGGCCCCGAGCCACCATATATTTT. Amino acid sequence: CASSFEVSGGPRATIYF.

This clonotype has a handful of counts. The chain carries TRBV9 and TRBJ2-1; 9 nucleotides line up with TRBD2. Germline CDR1 reads SGDLS; CDR2 reads YYNGEE. Trimming cost V 4 bases and J 2 bases; bases outside gene matches: 1. The CDR3 has 14 amino acids. The CDR3 nucleotides read TGTGCCAGCAGCTCTAGCGGGACCTACAATGAGCAGTTCTTC. It encodes CASSSSGTYNEQFF.

The gene calls are TRBV5-1 and TRBJ2-5; D ambiguous. The CDR3 runs to 15 residues. V was shortened by 3 bases and J by 2 bases, with 14 bases between the two germline ends. Germline V gene lookup returns CDR1 SGHRS and CDR2 YFSETQ. CDR3 sequence: CASSSGRDFQETQYF. CDR3 coding DNA: TGCGCCAGCAGCTCGGGCCGAGACTTTCAAGAGACCCAGTACTTC.